A selection of T cell receptor beta chains follows, all from one sample in a study of T cells in Graves' hyperthyroidism and ophthalmopathy. MiXCR, run by TCRdb on the multiplex PCR reads, gives a single entry per CDR3 protein. The sample lists roughly 260,000 distinct CDR3 sequences; less than 15% were seen once. The sequencing sample was made of blood. The origin of the receptors is a woman in her thirties or forties with Graves' hyperthyroidism that later progressed to Graves' ophthalmopathy. The CDR3 runs from the conserved cysteine through the conserved F or W. A D gene is named only where the DNA matches it firmly. Clone size appears in some rows only: once, few, many, or a class for an expanded clone.

J: TRBJ2-1; V: TRBV2; size: many; D: -; DNA: TGTGCCAGCAGTCGTAACAATGAGCAGTTCTTC; CDR3: CASSRNNEQFF
J: TRBJ2-1; V: TRBV7-9; size: many; D: -; DNA: TGTGCCAGCAGCTTGGGAAACTGGAAGAGCTACAATGAGCAGTTCTTC; CDR3: CASSLGNWKSYNEQFF
J: TRBJ2-1; V: TRBV6-1; size: many; D: TRBD2; DNA: TGTGCCAGCAATAGTAAGCCGGGACTAGCGGGATTAAGTGAGCAGTTCTTC; CDR3: CASNSKPGLAGLSEQFF
J: TRBJ2-3; V: TRBV3-1; size: many; D: -; DNA: TGTGCCAGCAGCCAGTCTTCCGGGACTGGCACAGATACGCAGTATTTT; CDR3: CASSQSSGTGTDTQYF
J: TRBJ2-1; V: TRBV25-1; size: -; D: TRBD2; DNA: TGTGCCAGCAGTCGACTAGCGGGACGATACAATGAGCAGTTCTTC; CDR3: CASSRLAGRYNEQFF
J: TRBJ2-7; V: TRBV28; size: many; D: TRBD1; DNA: TGTGCCAGCAGTCCCCATTTTGGGACAGGGGCCCACGAGCAGTACTTC; CDR3: CASSPHFGTGAHEQYF
J: TRBJ1-4; V: TRBV3-1; size: many; D: -; DNA: TGTGCCAGCAGCTACAGAGTAACTAATGAAAAACTGTTTTTT; CDR3: CASSYRVTNEKLFF
J: TRBJ2-7; V: TRBV27; size: many; D: -; DNA: TGTGCCAGCAGCCTACGCGGGACGCCGCACGAGCAGTACTTC; CDR3: CASSLRGTPHEQYF
J: TRBJ2-1; V: TRBV20-1; size: many; D: -; DNA: TGCAGTGCTAGAGCCCTAACGTCTAGGAACAATGAGCAGTTCTTC; CDR3: CSARALTSRNNEQFF
J: TRBJ1-2; V: TRBV28; size: many; D: -; DNA: TGTGCAGCTGAAGGGACTGGCTACACCTTC; CDR3: CAAEGTGYTF
J: TRBJ2-1; V: TRBV5-1; size: -; D: -; DNA: TGCGCCAGCAGCTTTGATTTCTATAATGAGCAGTTCTTC; CDR3: CASSFDFYNEQFF
J: TRBJ1-5; V: TRBV15; size: -; D: TRBD1; DNA: TGTGCCACCAGCAGTGGACACGGGACAGGGTTTCAGCCCCAGCATTTT; CDR3: CATSSGHGTGFQPQHF
J: TRBJ2-1; V: TRBV30; size: -; D: TRBD2; DNA: TGTGCCTGGAAGACGGGACTAGCGGTCTCCTACAATGAGCAGTTCTTC; CDR3: CAWKTGLAVSYNEQFF
J: TRBJ2-7; V: TRBV5-4; size: -; D: TRBD2; DNA: TGTGCCAGCAGCTCGGGGGGGGGCCGCTCCTACGAGCAGTACTTC; CDR3: CASSSGGGRSYEQYF
J: TRBJ1-2; V: TRBV9; size: -; D: -; DNA: TGTGCCAGCAGCGCAACCTCAACCCTCGGGAACGGTCTCTATGGCTACACCTTC; CDR3: CASSATSTLGNGLYGYTF
J: TRBJ2-2; V: TRBV19; size: few; D: TRBD1; DNA: TGTGCCAGTAGGATAGGGGGCGCGAGCACCGGGGAGCTGTTTTTT; CDR3: CASRIGGASTGELFF
J: TRBJ2-7; V: TRBV7-9; size: many; D: TRBD2; DNA: TGTGCCAGCAGCTCTAGCGGCGACGAGCAGTACTTC; CDR3: CASSSSGDEQYF
J: TRBJ2-7; V: TRBV7-9; size: -; D: -; DNA: TGTGCCAGCAGCTTAGAGACTTATACGACCTACGAGCAGTACTTC; CDR3: CASSLETYTTYEQYF
J: TRBJ2-1; V: TRBV11-2; size: -; D: -; DNA: TGTGCCAGCTTCCCTACGGGGCTGGAGCAGAACTCCTACAATGAGCAGCTCTTC; CDR3: CASFPTGLEQNSYNEQLF
J: TRBJ1-3; V: TRBV6-5; size: many; D: -; DNA: TGTGCCAGCAGTTACTCGAGGGTCGGGGCGGCGAGCTCTGGAAACACCATATATTTT; CDR3: CASSYSRVGAASSGNTIYF
J: TRBJ1-3; V: TRBV5-1; size: -; D: TRBD1; DNA: TGCGCCAGCAGCTTGGATCCGGGACAGGGAAACACCATATATTTT; CDR3: CASSLDPGQGNTIYF
J: TRBJ2-1; V: TRBV5-1; size: many; D: TRBD2; DNA: TGCGCCAGCAGCTTCGTAGCGGGGGAATACAATGAGCAGTTCTTC; CDR3: CASSFVAGEYNEQFF
J: TRBJ1-5; V: TRBV28; size: many; D: -; DNA: TGTGCCAGCAGTACCTTTGGGTGGATACAGATTAGCAATCAGCCCCAGCATTTT; CDR3: CASSTFGWIQISNQPQHF
J: TRBJ1-2; V: TRBV30; size: -; D: TRBD1; DNA: TGTGCCTGGAGCGCATCTGGACAGGGACCTAACTATGGCTACACCTTC; CDR3: CAWSASGQGPNYGYTF
J: TRBJ2-1; V: TRBV3-1; size: many; D: -; DNA: TGTGCCAGCAGCCAAGGACTAGAGGCCTTCCATGAGCAGTTCTTC; CDR3: CASSQGLEAFHEQFF
J: TRBJ1-1; V: TRBV19; size: many; D: TRBD1; DNA: TGTGCCAGTAGTAGGCCCGGACAGGGGGACATAGAAGCTTTCTTT; CDR3: CASSRPGQGDIEAFF